This T cell receptor beta chain emerged from a study of regulatory T cells in long-lasting Graves disease. To make TCR beta libraries, researchers used iRepertoire HTBI primers and Arm-PCR of CDR3 regions. TCRdb used MiXCR to reprocess the multiplex PCR reads, holding one entry per CDR3 protein. The table lists 650,000 to 700,000 distinct CDR3 sequences, approximately 31% of them singletons. The time point was: persistent/refractory GD, antithyroid drugs over 5 years with positive TRAb. RNA isolated from PBMCs was used to make the TCR library. The CDR3 consists of 13 residues. CDR1 and CDR2 from the germline V gene are GTSNPN and SVGIG (reference sequence). V lost 4 bases and J lost 4, with 13 bases in between.

The receptor was derived from a female donor with Graves disease. V usage is TRBV30 and J usage is TRBJ2-5; the D is unclear. The sequencing used peripheral blood mononuclear cells (PBMCs), collected when the disease was refractory, from a patient treated with antithyroid drugs. CDR3 sequence reads: CAWNVFSVETQYF. The CDR3 bases are TGTGCCTGGAATGTATTTTCGGTAGAGACCCAGTACTTC.